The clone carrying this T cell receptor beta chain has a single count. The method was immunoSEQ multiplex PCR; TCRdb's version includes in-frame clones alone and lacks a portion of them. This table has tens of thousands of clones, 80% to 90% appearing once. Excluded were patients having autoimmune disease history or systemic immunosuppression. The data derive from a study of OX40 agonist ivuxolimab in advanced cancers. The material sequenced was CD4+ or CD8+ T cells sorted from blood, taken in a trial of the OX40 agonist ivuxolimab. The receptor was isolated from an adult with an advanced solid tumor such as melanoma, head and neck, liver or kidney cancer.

CDR3 bases: TGTGCCAGCAGGCCCGCGGGACAGGGAATAAACAATGAGCAGTTCTTC. It encodes CASRPAGQGINNEQFF. The genes are TRBV25-1 and TRBJ2-1, with 9 bases fitting TRBD1. Germline V lookup: CDR1 MGHDK, CDR2 SYGVNS. There are 16 residues in the CDR3. V dropped 6 bases and J dropped 5; count of bases not matched to a gene: 11.